This entry lists 11 T cell receptor beta chains sequenced from one sample in a study of CD8 T cells in Susac syndrome. With random hexamers, reverse transcription was performed on about 0.5 to 1 ug of RNA. TCRdb reanalysed the immunoSEQ multiplex PCR reads using MiXCR and keeps one entry per CDR3 protein. This table holds 150,000 to 200,000 distinct CDR3 sequences, approximately 96% found once. Sequencing was performed on CD4+ T cells from PBMCs. These TCRs come from a human donor in good health.

This chain links TRBV6-1 with TRBJ2-1, with no clear D. Germline CDR1 MNHNS, CDR2 SASEGT. Trimming removed 7 bases from V and 0 bases from J, with 13 bases in between. The CDR3 is 15 amino acids. CDR3 coding DNA: TGTGCCAGCACCTTGGACCCAAGCTCCTACAATGAGCAGTTCTTC. Its translation: CASTLDPSSYNEQFF.

This chain joins TRBV6-2 or TRBV6-3 and TRBJ2-2; TRBD1 aligns across 9 bases. CDR3 length equals 15 residues. Germline V gene sequence: CDR1 MNHEY, CDR2 SVGEGT. V lost 5 bases and J lost 1; bases outside the gene matches: 2. CDR3 coding DNA: TGTGCCAGCAGTAGGGGACAGGGGAACACCGGGGAGCTGTTTTTT. Protein: CASSRGQGNTGELFF.

J is TRBJ1-2 and V is TRBV12-5; TRBD1 is a possible D gene (6 bases). Germline CDR1 reads LGHNT; CDR2 reads FRNRAP. The CDR3 is 13 residues long. V was pared by 4 bases and J by 8 bases, with 14 bases between. CDR3 DNA: TGTGCTAGTGGTTCTTCAGGGGTACGGGGCTACACCTTC. Residues: CASGSSGVRGYTF.

This clonotype appeared a few times. V gene TRBV29-1 combines with J gene TRBJ2-7, with D tentatively TRBD1 (6 bases). V was pared by 5 bases and J by 6 bases, with 17 bases between. In germline, CDR1 is SQVTM, CDR2 ANQGSEA. CDR3 length: 13 amino acids. DNA for the CDR3: TGCAGCGTTAAGGGGGTAAGCCCTGGCGAGCAGTACTTC. Protein: CSVKGVSPGEQYF.

About this clonotype: As the CDR3 is not closed by the conserved phenylalanine or tryptophan, this likely results from a read error. The DNA is left out, because the CDR3 cannot be placed on it with certainty; the CDR3 is given as TCRdb lists it. The chain recombines TRBV20-1 with TRBJ2-1; TRBD1, the table's D call, was not compared with the DNA. The CDR3 sequence runs 13 residues, both termini included. The germline V gene has CDR1 DFQATT and CDR2 SNEGSKA (reference sequence). CDR3 sequence: CSARDYRGGPIGI.

This sequence joins TRBV7-2 and TRBJ2-7; D unresolved. The V gene lost 5 bases and the J gene lost 3 bases, with 11 bases spanning the gap. From germline, CDR1 is SGHTA and CDR2 FQGNSA. The CDR3 length is 13 residues. The CDR3 DNA follows: TGTGCCAGCAGCCTCCAACCCCGCTACGAGCAGTACTTC. This gives the protein CASSLQPRYEQYF.

J is TRBJ1-4 and V is TRBV29-1, with 7 positions matching TRBD1. CDR1 and CDR2 (germline): SQVTM, ANQGSEA. CDR3 length equals 13 residues. V lost 6 bases to trimming and J lost 4 bases; unmatched junction nucleotides: 5. CDR3 sequence: CSVQTGVNEKLFF. CDR3 bases: TGCAGCGTCCAAACAGGGGTTAATGAAAAACTGTTTTTT.

This clonotype was observed a single time. The chain uses TRBV7-2 and TRBJ2-5; 11 nucleotides agree with TRBD2. V was pared by 8 bases and J by 2 bases, with 7 bases of the junction left unmatched. This CDR3 spans 15 amino acids. Germline CDR1 is SGHTA and CDR2 is FQGNSA. The CDR3 reads CASLTSGGPQETQYF. CDR3 DNA: TGTGCCAGCCTAACTAGCGGGGGACCACAAGAGACCCAGTACTTC.

The V call is TRBV30, the J call TRBJ1-2; 7 nucleotides agree with TRBD1. CDR1 and CDR2 (germline): GTSNPN, SVGIG (reference sequence). CDR3 length: 13 amino acids. Germline trimming cut 4 bases from V and 5 bases from J; bases unmatched to any gene: 7. The CDR3 here is CAWKQGPGYGYTF. The CDR3 coding sequence is TGTGCCTGGAAACAGGGGCCAGGGTATGGCTACACCTTC.

The DNA for the CDR3 is TGTGCCAGCAGCCCCATGACAGGGGAGGGCTACACCTTC. Its protein is CASSPMTGEGYTF. The chain employs TRBV3-1 and TRBJ1-2; TRBD1 matches at 8 bases. The CDR3 covers 13 residues. Losses at the gene ends were 4 bases for V and 8 bases for J; bases not matched to a gene: 6. Per germline, CDR1 LGHDT and CDR2 YNNKEL (reference sequence).

The V call is TRBV5-1, the J call TRBJ2-7, with 10 bases aligning to TRBD1. Per germline, CDR1 SGHRS and CDR2 YFSETQ. The CDR3 has 15 amino acids. Losses at the gene ends were 4 bases for V and 6 bases for J; bases not matched to a gene: 10. The CDR3 bases are TGCGCCAGCAGCATGACCGGGACAGGGGTCGGCGAGCAGTACTTC. Translation gives CASSMTGTGVGEQYF.